Listed here are 30 T cell receptor beta chains from one sample, sequenced in a study of control samples from healthy donors and cancer patients. TCRdb keeps only in-frame clones here, not all; method: immunoSEQ multiplex PCR. The sample consists of some 150,000 clones, approximately 93% of them appearing once. The source material was blood. Source of these receptors: a man aged 35-49 years in good health.

The chain carries TRBV28 and TRBJ1-1, with D perhaps TRBD1 (6 bases). Trimming left V 2 bases short and J 6 bases short, with 28 bases between. The germline gives CDR1 MDHEN, CDR2 SYDVKM. The CDR3 consists of 19 residues. Here the CDR3 reads CASSLGIIADGGLSAEAFF. The CDR3 DNA follows: TGTGCCAGCAGTTTAGGGATCATTGCGGACGGGGGCCTATCGGCTGAAGCTTTCTTT.

The rearrangement links TRBV18 to TRBJ1-2; a weak D match, TRBD1 (6 bases). Trimming took 1 base from V and 0 from J, leaving 6 bases between them. This CDR3 is 14 amino acids long. Germline lookup yields CDR1 KGHSH and CDR2 LQKENI. The CDR3 sequence: CASSPQGANYGYTF. The DNA of the CDR3 is TGTGCCAGCTCACCACAGGGGGCTAACTATGGCTACACCTTC.

This clone was seen a few times. This chain joins TRBV2 and TRBJ1-4, with TRBD1 as a possible D gene (6 bases). The V gene's germline CDR1 is SNHLY and CDR2 FYNNEI. V was shortened by 5 bases and J by 8 bases, with 12 bases between the two germline ends. This CDR3 region has 13 residues. This CDR3 is CASSRNRVEKLFF. DNA of the CDR3: TGTGCCAGCAGTCGTAACAGGGTCGAAAAACTGTTTTTT. Using reference TRBV2 and TRBJ1-4 for the parts outside the CDR3, the full variable domain is EPEVTQTPSHQVTQMGQEVILRCVPISNHLYFYWYRQILGQKVEFLVSFYNNEISEKSEIFDDQFSVERPDGSNFTLKIRSTKLEDSAMYFCASSRNRVEKLFFGSGTQLSVL.

The V call is TRBV5-4, the J call TRBJ1-2, with D perhaps matching TRBD1 (5 bases). V shed 4 bases and J shed 7 bases, with 17 bases lying between them. This CDR3 is built from 14 residues. The V gene's germline CDR1 is SGHNT and CDR2 YYREEE (reference sequence). The CDR3 region has the DNA TGTGCCAGCAGCCTCGGGTATGGCGGGGGTGGCTACACCTTC. Translated: CASSLGYGGGGYTF.

The V gene is TRBV3-1 (or the pseudogene TRBV3-2), the J gene TRBJ1-6, with 7 positions matching TRBD1. The CDR3 contains 14 residues. Germline V gene sequence: CDR1 LGHDT, CDR2 YNNKEL (reference sequence). J lost 8 bases, V lost 6 bases, and 7 bases had no gene match. CDR3 DNA: TGTGCCAGCAGAAAAAAGGGGACAGATTCACCCCTCCACTTT. Residues: CASRKKGTDSPLHF.

The chain joins TRBV7-2 to TRBJ1-2; D might be TRBD1 (5 bases). The germline CDR1 and CDR2 sequences are SGHTA and FQGNSA. Deletions cut 5 bases from V and 0 bases from J, with 16 bases between. The CDR3 covers 16 residues. The CDR3 DNA is TGTGCCAGCAGCCCTCAGGTGGGGGAAGCTAACTATGGCTACACCTTC. It is translated as CASSPQVGEANYGYTF.

V and J are TRBV18 and TRBJ1-2; D unclear. This CDR3 spans 14 amino acids. Germline V CDR1 and CDR2: KGHSH, LQKENI. Trimming cost V 3 bases and J 4 bases, with 12 bases left between them. CDR3 nucleotide sequence: TGTGCCAGCTCACCCGCCGGGCCAACCTATGGCTACACCTTC. Protein product: CASSPAGPTYGYTF.

The gene calls are TRBV28 and TRBJ1-2; D gene ambiguous. The CDR3 sequence is 12 residues long. CDR1 and CDR2 from the germline V gene are MDHEN and SYDVKM. V was shortened by 2 bases and J by 8 bases, with 9 bases between the two germline ends. CDR3 nucleotides: TGTGCCAGCAGTTTAGGGCCGAGAGGCTACACCTTC. It codes for CASSLGPRGYTF.

CDR3 sequence (DNA): TGTGCCAGCACCGATCAGGGGGCGAGGAGCTATGGCTACACCTTC. Protein sequence: CASTDQGARSYGYTF. V and J are TRBV28 and TRBJ1-2, with TRBD1 matching 8 bases. J was trimmed by 4 bases and V by 7 bases; bases with no gene match: 11. The CDR3 has 15 residues. The germline V gene encodes CDR1 MDHEN and CDR2 SYDVKM.

The rearrangement links TRBV27 to TRBJ1-5; tentative D call: TRBD1 (6 bases). Germline V lookup: CDR1 MNHEY, CDR2 SMNVEV (reference sequence). V lost 0 bases and J lost 6, with 9 bases in between. This CDR3 comprises 14 residues. The CDR3 DNA follows: TGTGCCAGCAGTTTATCTGCAGGGGCTCAGCCCCAGCATTTT. Translation: CASSLSAGAQPQHF.

The chain links TRBV9 to TRBJ2-1; TRBD1 matches at 7 bases. V was pared by 2 bases and J by 8 bases, with 4 bases of the junction left unmatched. This CDR3 contains 13 residues. Germline V CDR1 and CDR2: SGDLS, YYNGEE. CDR3 DNA: TGTGCCAGCAGCGTGGGGACAGCCGATGAGCAGTTCTTC. This translates into CASSVGTADEQFF.

The rearrangement joins TRBV19 to TRBJ2-2; D gene uncertain. Germline CDR1 is LNHDA and CDR2 is SQIVND (reference sequence). V lost 1 base, J lost 2 bases, and 5 bases lay in between. This CDR3 spans 14 amino acids. CDR3 nucleotide sequence: TGTGCCAGTAGTATAGGGGGTAACACCGGGGAGCTGTTTTTT. This encodes CASSIGGNTGELFF.

The chain links TRBV9 to TRBJ2-3, with 14 nucleotides matching TRBD2. Germline CDR1 SGDLS, CDR2 YYNGEE. This CDR3 is built from 18 residues. V dropped 4 bases and J dropped 5; count of bases not matched to a gene: 12. As DNA, the CDR3 is TGTGCCAGCAGCACCGGGACTAGCGGGGGACCCGCAAGAGATACGCAGTATTTT. It is translated as CASSTGTSGGPARDTQYF.

This rearrangement joins TRBV28 to TRBJ2-1; D is undetermined. V was pared by 1 base and J by 10 bases, with 8 bases between. From germline, CDR1 is MDHEN and CDR2 SYDVKM. The CDR3 runs 12 residues. The CDR3 reads CASSLSGYEQFF. The CDR3 DNA is TGTGCCAGCAGTTTATCAGGATACGAGCAGTTCTTC.

The chain joins TRBV30 to TRBJ2-5; perhaps D is TRBD1 or TRBD2 (6 bases each). Germline values: CDR1 GTSNPN, CDR2 SVGIG (reference sequence). The CDR3 spans 12 residues. V shed 7 bases and J shed 7 bases, with 16 bases lying between them. In nucleotides, the CDR3 is TGTGCCTCCCCTGGAGGGGGGCGGACCCAGTACTTC. It is translated as CASPGGGRTQYF. Based on the CDR3 plus reference TRBV30 and TRBJ2-5, the full variable domain is SQTIHQWPATLVQPVGSPLSLECTVEGTSNPNLYWYRQAAGRGLQLLFYSVGIGQISSEVPQNLSASRPQDRQFILSSKKLLLSDSGFYLCASPGGGRTQYFGPGTRLLVL.

This rearrangement joins TRBV2 to TRBJ2-2; 7 bases map to TRBD2. The length of the CDR3 is 15 residues. The junction had 11 bases not matched to a gene; V was cut back by 7 bases and J by 6 bases. Germline-derived CDR1 and CDR2 are SNHLY and FYNNEI. The CDR3 DNA sequence: TGTGCCAGCAAAGCGACGGGGGGTGTGGCCGGGGAGCTGTTTTTT. Its translation: CASKATGGVAGELFF. Drawing the rest from reference TRBV2 and TRBJ2-2, the complete variable domain is EPEVTQTPSHQVTQMGQEVILRCVPISNHLYFYWYRQILGQKVEFLVSFYNNEISEKSEIFDDQFSVERPDGSNFTLKIRSTKLEDSAMYFCASKATGGVAGELFFGEGSRLTVL.

The CDR3: CASSYGRTGELFF. The CDR3, as DNA: TGTGCCAGCAGTTACGGTAGAACCGGGGAGCTGTTTTTT. The chain combines TRBV6-2 or TRBV6-3 with TRBJ2-2, with D unclear. Deletions cut 2 bases from V and 5 bases from J, with 6 bases between. The CDR3 length is 13 residues. Germline V CDR1 and CDR2: MNHEY, SVGEGT.

This clone was seen a single time. The V call is TRBV6-1, the J call TRBJ2-1; D is unresolved. Trimming removed 0 bases at V and 3 bases at J, with 15 bases between. Germline CDR1 reads MNHNS; CDR2 reads SASEGT. This CDR3 is built from 17 residues. The CDR3, as DNA: TGTGCCAGCAGTGAAGCGCTTAGGCAGGTAGTCTACAATGAGCAGTTCTTC. It specifies CASSEALRQVVYNEQFF.

The V call is TRBV28, the J call TRBJ2-3; TRBD1 matches 7 bases. The germline V gene has CDR1 MDHEN and CDR2 SYDVKM. Trimming took 4 bases from V and 1 from J; bases not matched to a gene: 8. This CDR3 spans 16 amino acids. This CDR3 is CASSSAGTVRTDTQYF. The CDR3 coding sequence is TGTGCCAGCAGTTCGGCCGGGACAGTTCGCACAGATACGCAGTATTTT.

The chain has TRBV4-3 and TRBJ1-4; 7 bases map to TRBD1. The germline V gene has CDR1 LGHNA and CDR2 YSLEER. Trimming cost V 2 bases and J 2 bases; bases outside gene matches: 2. The CDR3 length is 15 residues. The CDR3 loop reads CASSQLDRTNEKLFF. CDR3 coding DNA: TGCGCCAGCAGCCAACTGGACAGGACTAATGAAAAACTGTTTTTT.

The sample holds one count of this clone. The chain has TRBV9 and TRBJ2-1; TRBD1 matches 7 bases. The CDR3 sequence is 17 residues long. The germline CDR1 and CDR2 sequences are SGDLS and YYNGEE. After removal of 0 bases from V and 0 bases from J, the junction contained 6 bases not matched to a gene. The CDR3 is CASSVGQGVSSYNEQFF. The CDR3 nucleotides read TGTGCCAGCAGCGTAGGACAGGGAGTCAGCTCCTACAATGAGCAGTTCTTC.

V usage is TRBV6-1 and J usage is TRBJ1-5; no reliable D call. CDR3 length equals 13 residues. CDR1 is MNHNS, CDR2 SASEGT, per germline. V was pared by 2 bases and J by 10 bases, with 12 bases between. Here the CDR3 reads CASSERTPFPQHF. The DNA for the CDR3 is TGTGCCAGCAGTGAAAGAACCCCATTTCCCCAGCATTTT.

J is TRBJ2-7 and V is TRBV7-9; D not resolved. This CDR3 contains 12 residues. The V gene's germline CDR1 is SEHNR and CDR2 FQNEAQ (reference sequence). Deletions cut 3 bases from V and 6 bases from J, with 9 bases between. The CDR3 region has the DNA TGTGCCAGCAGCTTCACTTACGGCGAGCAGTACTTC. This gives the protein CASSFTYGEQYF. Together with reference TRBV7-9 and TRBJ2-7, the CDR3 gives the full variable domain: DTGVSQNPRHKITKRGQNVTFRCDPISEHNRLYWYRQTLGQGPEFLTYFQNEAQLEKSRLLSDRFSAERPKGSFSTLEIQRTEQGDSAMYLCASSFTYGEQYFGPGTRLTVT.

This clone has only a few counts. This rearrangement joins TRBV30 to TRBJ1-2; a possible D gene is TRBD1 (5 bases). CDR1 GTSNPN and CDR2 SVGIG come from the germline V gene (reference sequence). CDR3 length: 13 amino acids. Trimming left V 0 bases short and J 7 bases short, with 12 bases between. CDR3 protein: CAWSVGRDRGYTF. The CDR3 DNA reads as TGTGCCTGGAGTGTAGGTAGGGACCGTGGCTACACCTTC.

The J gene is TRBJ2-3, the V gene TRBV2; D is perhaps TRBD2 (5 bases). This CDR3 is built from 15 residues. CDR1 is SNHLY and CDR2 is FYNNEI in the germline V gene. Deletions cut 2 bases from V and 4 bases from J, with 13 bases between. The CDR3 sequence is CASSESSPPPDTQYF. CDR3 nucleotide sequence: TGTGCCAGCAGTGAATCTAGCCCCCCCCCAGATACGCAGTATTTT.

This clone has only a few counts. V and J are TRBV11-2 and TRBJ1-5; D gene uncertain. CDR3 length equals 15 residues. CDR1 SGHAT and CDR2 FQNNGV come from the germline V gene. The V end lost 0 bases, the J end lost 5 bases, and 11 bases lay between the germline ends. This chain's CDR3 is CASSLDTTPYQPQHF. CDR3 coding DNA: TGTGCCAGCAGCTTAGATACCACACCATATCAGCCCCAGCATTTT.

This clone was observed a handful of times. The rearrangement links TRBV6-2 or TRBV6-3 to TRBJ2-3; D may be TRBD1 (6 bases). The CDR3 runs to 15 residues. The ends were cut back, 1 base at V and 5 bases at J, with 13 bases in the middle. Germline CDR1 reads MNHEY; CDR2 reads SVGEGT. The CDR3 DNA reads TGTGCCAGCAGTTACTTTTCCAGGGGAGTAGATACGCAGTATTTT. It translates to CASSYFSRGVDTQYF.

This rearrangement joins TRBV11-2 to TRBJ1-4, with D uncertain. Germline V gives CDR1 SGHAT, CDR2 FQNNGV. The CDR3 contains 12 residues. V was clipped by 1 base and J by 6 bases, with 3 bases between them. The CDR3 DNA is TGTGCCAGCAGCTTAGGGGATGAAAAACTGTTTTTT. Translated: CASSLGDEKLFF. The full variable domain, rest sourced from reference TRBV11-2 and TRBJ1-4, is EAGVAQSPRYKIIEKRQSVAFWCNPISGHATLYWYQQILGQGPKLLIQFQNNGVVDDSQLPKDRFSAERLKGVDSTLKIQPAKLEDSAVYLCASSLGDEKLFFGSGTQLSVL.

CDR3 loop: CASRRTPNTEAFF. Written as DNA, the CDR3 is TGTGCCAGCAGGAGGACACCGAACACTGAAGCTTTCTTT. The rearrangement joins TRBV6-5 to TRBJ1-1, with D possibly matching TRBD1 (5 bases). CDR3 length equals 13 residues. Per germline, CDR1 MNHEY and CDR2 SVGAGI. The germline V and J ends were trimmed by 6 bases and 1 base, with 9 bases remaining between them.

The chain carries TRBV30 and TRBJ1-5; tentative D call: TRBD1 (5 bases). Germline CDR1 reads GTSNPN; CDR2 reads SVGIG (reference sequence). V was cut by 3 bases and J by 2 bases, with 11 bases left in between. The CDR3 runs to 14 residues. The CDR3 region is CAWRDPGGNQPQHF. In DNA form, the CDR3 reads TGTGCCTGGAGGGACCCGGGGGGCAATCAGCCCCAGCATTTT.